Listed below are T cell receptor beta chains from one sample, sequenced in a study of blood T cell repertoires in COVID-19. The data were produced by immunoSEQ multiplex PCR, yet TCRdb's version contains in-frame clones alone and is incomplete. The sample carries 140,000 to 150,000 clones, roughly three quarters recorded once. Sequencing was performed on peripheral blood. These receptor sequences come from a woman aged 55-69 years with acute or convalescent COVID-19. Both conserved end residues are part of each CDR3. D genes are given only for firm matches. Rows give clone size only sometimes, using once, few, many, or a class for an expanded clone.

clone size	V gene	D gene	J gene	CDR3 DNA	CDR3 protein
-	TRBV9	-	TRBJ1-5	TGTGCCAGCAGCGCAGGCGGGGGAGATGAGCCCCAGCATTTT	CASSAGGGDEPQHF
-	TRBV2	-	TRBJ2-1	TGTGCCAGCAGTTACGGGACTCGGAGCTCCTACAATGAGCAGTTCTTC	CASSYGTRSSYNEQFF
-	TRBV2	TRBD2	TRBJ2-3	TGTGCCAGCAGTGGTTCTAGCGGGCGCACAGATACGCAGTATTTT	CASSGSSGRTDTQYF
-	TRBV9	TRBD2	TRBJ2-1	TGTGCCAGCAGCCAGCGGGAGAGGACCTACAATGAGCAGTTCTTC	CASSQRERTYNEQFF
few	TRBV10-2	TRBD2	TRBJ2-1	TGCGCCAGCAGTGAGCGAGCGGGGGCCCGGGGTGAGCAGTTCTTC	CASSERAGARGEQFF
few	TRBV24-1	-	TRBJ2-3	TGTGCCACCAGTGATTTTAAGCAGGGTATAGGGGATACGCAGTATTTT	CATSDFKQGIGDTQYF
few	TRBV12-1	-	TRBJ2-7	TGTGCCAGCAGCTGGGCTAGCGGGAAAAAGGTCCCGGAGTGGGAGCAGTACTTC	CASSWASGKKVPEWEQYF
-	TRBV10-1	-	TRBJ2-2	TGCGCCAGCGGAGCCAACACCGGGGAGCTGTTTTTT	CASGANTGELFF
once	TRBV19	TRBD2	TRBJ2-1	TGTGCCAGTACGGGGACTAGCGGGAGCGATGAGCAGTTCTTC	CASTGTSGSDEQFF
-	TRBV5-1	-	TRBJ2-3	TGCGCCAGCAGCCCAAGACTTAGCACAGATACGCAGTATTTT	CASSPRLSTDTQYF
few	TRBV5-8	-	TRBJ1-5	TGTGCCAGCAGCCGCCCCTCTGGGGCGAAGCGCAATCAGCCCCAGCATTTT	CASSRPSGAKRNQPQHF
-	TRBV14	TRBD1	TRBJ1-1	TGTGCCAGCAGCCAAGATTTGTGGGACAGGGGGCAAGTCACTGAAGCTTTCTTT	CASSQDLWDRGQVTEAFF
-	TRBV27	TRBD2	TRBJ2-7	TGTGCCAGCAGTCTGACTAGCGGATTCTACGAGCAGTACTTC	CASSLTSGFYEQYF
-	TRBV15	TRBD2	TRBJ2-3	TGTGCCACCAGCAGAGTCCTAGCGGGCGGCGATACGCAGTATTTT	CATSRVLAGGDTQYF
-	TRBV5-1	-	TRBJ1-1	TGCGCCAGCAGCTTGGCCGGCACTATGAACACTGAAGCTTTCTTT	CASSLAGTMNTEAFF
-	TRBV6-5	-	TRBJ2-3	TGTGCCAGCCGGACTTCAACCCTGTCAGATACGCAGTATTTT	CASRTSTLSDTQYF
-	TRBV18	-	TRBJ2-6	TGTGCCAGCTCGGTCGAACTGGGGGCCAACGTCCTGACTTTC	CASSVELGANVLTF
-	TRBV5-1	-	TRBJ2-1	TGCGCCAGCAGCTTGGAGCGTGGCGGGACGCGATACAATGAGCAGTTCTTC	CASSLERGGTRYNEQFF
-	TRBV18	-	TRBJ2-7	TGTGCCAGCTCACCCGGGAGCTCCTACGAGCAGTACTTC	CASSPGSSYEQYF
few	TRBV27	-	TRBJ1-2	TGTGCCAGCAGTTTATCCGGGAGACCTATTGGCTACACCTTC	CASSLSGRPIGYTF
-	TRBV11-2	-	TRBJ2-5	TGTGCCAGCAGCCCTCACCTTAATAGGGGACAAGAGACCCAGTACTTC	CASSPHLNRGQETQYF
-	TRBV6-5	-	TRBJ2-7	TGTGCCACCACCCGGGCCTACGAGCAGTACTTC	CATTRAYEQYF
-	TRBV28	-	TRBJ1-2	TGTGCCAGCCTCCCCCCAGGGATCGGTGGCTACACCTTC	CASLPPGIGGYTF
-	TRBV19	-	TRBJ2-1	TGTGCCAGTAGTTACCCCCCAGGAAATGAGCAGTTCTTC	CASSYPPGNEQFF
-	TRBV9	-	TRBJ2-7	TGTGCCAGCAGCGTAGCTCACGGGGGAACCTACGAGCAGTACTTC	CASSVAHGGTYEQYF
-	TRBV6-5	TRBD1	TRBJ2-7	TGTGCCAGCAGCCGGGGACAGGGTAGGAACGAGCAGTACTTC	CASSRGQGRNEQYF
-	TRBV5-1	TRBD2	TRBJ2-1	TGCGCCAGCGCGACGGGACTAGCGAAGAACAATGAGCAGTTCTTC	CASATGLAKNNEQFF
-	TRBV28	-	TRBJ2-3	TGTGCCACACAGGGATCTAGCACAGATACGCAGTATTTT	CATQGSSTDTQYF
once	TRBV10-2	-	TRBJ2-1	TGCGCCAGCAACAGGGCTCCCAGAACGCACAATGAGCAGTTCTTC	CASNRAPRTHNEQFF
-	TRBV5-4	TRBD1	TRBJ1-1	TGTGCCAGCAGCCCTCGACAGGGGATGATGAACACTGAAGCTTTCTTT	CASSPRQGMMNTEAFF
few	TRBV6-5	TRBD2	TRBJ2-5	TGTGCCAGCAGAGGACTAGCGGAAGAGACCCAGTACTTC	CASRGLAEETQYF
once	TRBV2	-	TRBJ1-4	TGTGCCAGCAGTGTCGACAGGCTTGCAACTAATGAAAAACTGTTTTTT	CASSVDRLATNEKLFF
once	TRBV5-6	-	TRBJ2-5	TGTGCCAGCAGCTTGGTAGTAGACTCGCAGAGGGAGACCCAGTACTTC	CASSLVVDSQRETQYF
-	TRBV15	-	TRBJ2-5	TGTGCCACCAGCAGAGACGGACTGACTCGGGAGACCCAGTACTTC	CATSRDGLTRETQYF
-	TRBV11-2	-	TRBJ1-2	TGTGCCAGCAGCCGAGGAGGTTTTGGCTATGGCTACACCTTC	CASSRGGFGYGYTF
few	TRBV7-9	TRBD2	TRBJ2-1	TGTGCCAGCAGCTCGCGGACTAGCGGGAGATTCAATGAGCAGTTCTTC	CASSSRTSGRFNEQFF
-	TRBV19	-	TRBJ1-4	TGTGCCAGTAGTATCACGGACAGTTATAATGAAAAACTGTTTTTT	CASSITDSYNEKLFF
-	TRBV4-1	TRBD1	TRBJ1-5	TGCGCCAGCAGCCAAGAATACGTTGAGGCAGGGGGTCAGCAGCCCCAGCATTTT	CASSQEYVEAGGQQPQHF
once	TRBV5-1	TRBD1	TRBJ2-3	TGCGCCAGCAGCTTGGGGGACAGGGGCTCAAATACGCAGTATTTT	CASSLGDRGSNTQYF
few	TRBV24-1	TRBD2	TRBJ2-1	TGTGCCACCATGACTAGCGGGGGTAATGAGCAGTTCTTC	CATMTSGGNEQFF
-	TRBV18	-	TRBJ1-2	TGTGCCAGCTCACTACAGGGTAGCTATGGCTACACCTTC	CASSLQGSYGYTF
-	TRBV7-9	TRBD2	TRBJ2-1	TGTGCCAGCTTGAGGCTAGCGGGAGCAGTCCACAACAATGAGCAGTTCTTC	CASLRLAGAVHNNEQFF
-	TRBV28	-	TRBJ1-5	TGTGCCAGCATTTCGGGGTACAATCAGCCCCAGCATTTT	CASISGYNQPQHF
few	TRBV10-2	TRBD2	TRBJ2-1	TGCGCCAGCAGTCCCGGACTAGACTACAATGAGCAGTTCTTC	CASSPGLDYNEQFF
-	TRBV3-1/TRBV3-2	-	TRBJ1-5	TGTGCCAGCAGCCAAGCGTGGGGGCCGAATCAGCCCCAGCATTTT	CASSQAWGPNQPQHF
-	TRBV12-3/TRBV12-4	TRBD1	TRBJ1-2	TGTGCCAGCAGAACAGGGGATTATGGCTACACCTTC	CASRTGDYGYTF
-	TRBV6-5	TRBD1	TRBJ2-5	TGTGCCAGCAGTCCTCGGACAGGGGGCCGGGAGACCCAGTACTTC	CASSPRTGGRETQYF
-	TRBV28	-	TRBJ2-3	TGTGCCAGCAGTGGCCTGAGGGAGCGGATCACAGATACGCAGTATTTT	CASSGLRERITDTQYF
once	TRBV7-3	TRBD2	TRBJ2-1	TGTGCCAGCAGCGCGGGACTAGCCCCCAATGAGCAGTTCTTC	CASSAGLAPNEQFF
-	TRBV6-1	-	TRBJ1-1	TGTGCCAGCAGCCTTCTACAGGGCATGAACACTGAAGCTTTCTTT	CASSLLQGMNTEAFF
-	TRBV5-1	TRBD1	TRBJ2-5	TGCGCCAGCAGCCTCACCGGGACAGGGGGCGCCGGAGAGACCCAGTACTTC	CASSLTGTGGAGETQYF
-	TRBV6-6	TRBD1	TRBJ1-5	TGTGCCAGCAGTCAAATCAGAGCCTCGACAGGGTATAGCAGCAATCAGCCCCAGCATTTT	CASSQIRASTGYSSNQPQHF
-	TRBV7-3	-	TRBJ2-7	TGTGCCAGCAGCTTAACAGTGACTCCCTACGAGCAGTACTTC	CASSLTVTPYEQYF
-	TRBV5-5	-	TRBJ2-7	TGTGCCAGCAGCTTGTCCCTCGAGCAGTACTTC	CASSLSLEQYF
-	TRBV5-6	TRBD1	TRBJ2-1	TGTGCCAGCAGCTTTACGACAGGGAAAACCCGCCGCGGGCAGTTCTTC	CASSFTTGKTRRGQFF